The text below deals with one T cell receptor (beta chain). Profiled with immunoSEQ multiplex PCR; TCRdb holds only in-frame clones, not every one. The sample consists of tens of thousands of clones, under 90% of them appearing once. This entry belongs to a study of OX40 agonist ivuxolimab in advanced cancers. V lost 2 bases and J 8 bases, leaving 11 bases between the germline ends. Germline V gene sequence: CDR1 SGHNT, CDR2 YYREEE (reference sequence). The CDR3 spans 13 residues. The source material was CD4+ or CD8+ T cells sorted from blood, sampled in a trial of the OX40 agonist ivuxolimab. The rearrangement links TRBV5-4 to TRBJ1-3; D not certain. This receptor was taken from an adult with an advanced solid tumor such as melanoma, head and neck, liver or kidney cancer. CDR3 amino acids: CASSFKGGDTIYF. The CDR3 nucleotides read TGTGCCAGCAGCTTTAAGGGAGGTGACACCATATATTTT.